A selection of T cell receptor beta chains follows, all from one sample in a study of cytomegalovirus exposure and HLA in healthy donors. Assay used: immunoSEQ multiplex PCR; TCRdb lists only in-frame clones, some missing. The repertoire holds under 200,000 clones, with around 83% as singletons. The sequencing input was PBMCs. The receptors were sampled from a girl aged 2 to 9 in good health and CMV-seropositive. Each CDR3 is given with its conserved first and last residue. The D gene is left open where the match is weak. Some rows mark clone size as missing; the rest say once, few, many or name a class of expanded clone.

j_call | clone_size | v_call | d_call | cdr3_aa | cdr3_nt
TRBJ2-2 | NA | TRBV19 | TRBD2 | CASDARTSGGSTGELFF | TGTGCCAGCGATGCGAGGACTAGCGGAGGAAGTACCGGGGAGCTGTTTTTT
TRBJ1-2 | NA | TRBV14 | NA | CASSQESDYGYTF | TGTGCCAGCAGCCAAGAATCAGATTATGGCTACACCTTC
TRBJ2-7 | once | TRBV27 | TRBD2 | CASSSGGTGAGEQYF | TGTGCCAGCTCCTCGGGAGGGACGGGTGCAGGGGAGCAGTACTTC
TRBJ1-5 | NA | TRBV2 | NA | CASSELGQNQPQHF | TGTGCCAGCAGTGAATTGGGGCAGAATCAGCCCCAGCATTTT
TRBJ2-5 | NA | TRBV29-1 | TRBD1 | CSVEVDRGPETQYF | TGCAGCGTTGAAGTGGACAGGGGGCCAGAGACCCAGTACTTC
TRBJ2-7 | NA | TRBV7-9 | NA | CASSSIPGKGTYEQYF | TGTGCCAGCAGCTCGATCCCAGGGAAAGGGACCTACGAGCAGTACTTC
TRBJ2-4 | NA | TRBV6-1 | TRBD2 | CASSVKRGSENIQYF | TGTGCCAGCAGTGTCAAGCGGGGGTCCGAAAACATTCAGTACTTC
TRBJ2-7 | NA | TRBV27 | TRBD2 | CASSLTPGLAGGYEQYF | TGTGCCAGCAGTTTAACCCCGGGACTAGCGGGAGGCTACGAGCAGTACTTC
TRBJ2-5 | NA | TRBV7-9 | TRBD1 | CASSSRQGAVGETQYF | TGTGCCAGCAGTTCCAGGCAGGGGGCAGTAGGAGAGACCCAGTACTTC
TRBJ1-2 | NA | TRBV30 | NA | CAWSVRGEAGNYGYTF | TGTGCCTGGAGTGTCCGAGGGGAGGCAGGGAACTATGGCTACACCTTC
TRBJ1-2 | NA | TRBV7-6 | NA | CASSLRAGGYTF | TGTGCCAGCAGCTTAAGGGCAGGGGGCTACACCTTC
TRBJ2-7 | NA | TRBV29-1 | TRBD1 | CSVGGQAFDEQYF | TGCAGCGTTGGGGGACAGGCCTTCGACGAGCAGTACTTC
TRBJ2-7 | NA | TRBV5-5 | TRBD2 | CAIQVTSGTYEQYF | TGTGCCATCCAAGTGACTAGCGGGACATACGAGCAGTACTTC
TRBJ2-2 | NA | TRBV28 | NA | CASSLSTDTGELFF | TGTGCCAGCAGTTTATCAACGGACACCGGGGAGCTGTTTTTT
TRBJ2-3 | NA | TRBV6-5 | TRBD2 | CAIRRGREDTQYF | TGTGCCATCAGGCGGGGGAGGGAAGATACGCAGTATTTT
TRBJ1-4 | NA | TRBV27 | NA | CASSSPLTGEKLFF | TGTGCCAGCAGTTCTCCCTTGACTGGGGAAAAACTGTTTTTT
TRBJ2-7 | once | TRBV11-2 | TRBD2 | CASSKAGGADYEQYF | TGTGCCAGCAGCAAGGCGGGGGGCGCTGATTACGAGCAGTACTTC
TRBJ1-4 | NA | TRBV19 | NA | CASSLSRNGATNEKLFF | TGTGCCAGTAGTTTATCCCGGAATGGAGCAACTAATGAAAAACTGTTTTTT
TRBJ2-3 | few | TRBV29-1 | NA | CSVEFWELTDTQYF | TGCAGCGTTGAGTTTTGGGAGCTCACAGATACGCAGTATTTT
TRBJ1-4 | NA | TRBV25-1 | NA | CASSAYRATNEKLFF | TGTGCCAGCAGTGCCTACAGGGCAACTAATGAAAAACTGTTTTTT
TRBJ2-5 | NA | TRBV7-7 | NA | CASSPWDLAETQYF | TGTGCTAGCAGCCCCTGGGACTTAGCGGAGACCCAGTACTTC
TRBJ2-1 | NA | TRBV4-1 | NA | CASSRTAYNEQFF | TGCGCCAGCAGCCGAACAGCCTACAATGAGCAGTTCTTC
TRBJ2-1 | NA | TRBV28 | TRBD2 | CASSRAGETYNEQFF | TGTGCCAGCAGTCGAGCGGGAGAAACCTACAATGAGCAGTTCTTC
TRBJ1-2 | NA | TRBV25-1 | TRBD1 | CASSDPGQGAGDGYTF | TGTGCCAGCAGTGATCCAGGACAGGGGGCAGGAGATGGCTACACCTTC
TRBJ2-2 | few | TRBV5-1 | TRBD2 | CASGGLAGNTGELFF | TGCGCCAGCGGAGGACTAGCGGGAAACACCGGGGAGCTGTTTTTT
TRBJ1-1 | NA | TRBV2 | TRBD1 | CASSEDLGQGTEAFF | TGTGCCAGCAGTGAGGACTTGGGACAGGGGACTGAAGCTTTCTTT
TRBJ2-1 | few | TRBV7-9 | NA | CASSLTGNNEQFF | TGTGCCAGCAGCTTGACAGGAAACAATGAGCAGTTCTTC
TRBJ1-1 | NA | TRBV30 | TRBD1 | CAWSASDREATEAFF | TGTGCCTGGAGTGCCTCGGACAGGGAAGCTACTGAAGCTTTCTTT
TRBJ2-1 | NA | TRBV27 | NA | CASSDGAGTYNEQFF | TGTGCCAGCAGTGACGGCGCCGGGACCTACAATGAGCAGTTCTTC
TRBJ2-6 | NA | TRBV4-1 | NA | CASSPSSGLISGANVLTF | TGCGCCAGCAGCCCGTCTTCGGGACTTATCTCTGGGGCCAACGTCCTGACTTTC
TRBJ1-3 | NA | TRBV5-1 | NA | CASAPGDALSGNTIYF | TGCGCCAGCGCCCCGGGGGATGCCCTCTCTGGAAACACCATATATTTT
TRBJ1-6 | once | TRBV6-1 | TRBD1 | CASSLDRANSPLHF | TGTGCCAGCAGCTTGGACAGGGCAAATTCACCCCTCCACTTT
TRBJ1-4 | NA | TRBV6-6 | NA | CASSDWIRATNEKLFF | TGTGCCAGCAGCGACTGGATCAGGGCCACTAATGAAAAACTGTTTTTT
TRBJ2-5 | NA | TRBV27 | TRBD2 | CASSRLAGGVETQYF | TGTGCCAGCAGTAGGCTAGCGGGAGGCGTAGAGACCCAGTACTTC
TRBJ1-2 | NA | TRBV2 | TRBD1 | CASSVGTGGNGGYTF | TGTGCCAGCAGTGTCGGGACAGGGGGAAATGGTGGCTACACCTTC
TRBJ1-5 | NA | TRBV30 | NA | CAWSRGTQPQHF | TGTGCCTGGAGTAGGGGGACCCAGCCCCAGCATTTT
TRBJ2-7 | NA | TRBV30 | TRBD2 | CAWRTLGLAGGPYEQYF | TGTGCCTGGAGAACCCTGGGACTAGCGGGAGGGCCCTACGAGCAGTACTTC
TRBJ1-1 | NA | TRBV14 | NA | CASSLGHTNTEAFF | TGTGCCAGCAGCCTCGGACATACGAACACTGAAGCTTTCTTT
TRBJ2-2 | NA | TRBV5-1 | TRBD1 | CASSLTGAGELFF | TGCGCCAGCAGCCTCACAGGGGCCGGGGAGCTGTTTTTT
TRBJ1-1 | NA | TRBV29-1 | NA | CSVGSAEAFF | TGCAGCGTTGGGTCGGCTGAAGCTTTCTTT
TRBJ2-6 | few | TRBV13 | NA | CASRGRGVSGANVLTF | TGTGCCAGCAGGGGCAGGGGGGTCTCTGGGGCCAACGTCCTGACTTTC
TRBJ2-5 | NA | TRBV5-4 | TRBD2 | CASSPLGGAGQETQYF | TGTGCCAGCAGCCCCCTGGGGGGAGCGGGGCAAGAGACCCAGTACTTC
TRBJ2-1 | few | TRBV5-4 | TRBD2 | CASSPGAGGYNEQFF | TGTGCCAGCAGCCCCGGAGCGGGAGGGTACAATGAGCAGTTCTTC
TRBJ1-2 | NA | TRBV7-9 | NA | CASSLGSYKVAGRKDGYTF | TGTGCCAGCAGCTTAGGTTCCTATAAGGTAGCGGGCCGGAAAGATGGCTACACCTTC
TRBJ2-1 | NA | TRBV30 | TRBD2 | CAWSTLAALSYNEQFF | TGTGCCTGGAGTACACTAGCGGCTCTCTCCTACAATGAGCAGTTCTTC
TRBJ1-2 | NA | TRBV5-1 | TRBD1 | CASSFRDRFNYGYTF | TGCGCCAGCAGCTTTCGGGACAGGTTTAACTATGGCTACACCTTC
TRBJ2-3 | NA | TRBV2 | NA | CASSRSRATDTQYF | TGTGCCAGCAGTAGGTCCAGGGCCACAGATACGCAGTATTTT
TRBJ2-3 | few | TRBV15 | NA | CATSRDADTVFTDTQYF | TGTGCCACCAGCAGAGATGCAGACACAGTATTCACAGATACGCAGTATTTT
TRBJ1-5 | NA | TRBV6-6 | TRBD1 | CASRNGRGRGQPQHF | TGTGCCAGCAGAAACGGTAGGGGGCGAGGCCAGCCCCAGCATTTT
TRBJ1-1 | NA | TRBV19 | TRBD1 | CASSIGVLQGARTEAFF | TGTGCCAGTAGTATCGGTGTGCTTCAGGGGGCGCGGACTGAAGCTTTCTTT
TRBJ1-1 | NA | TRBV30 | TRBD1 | CAWSVRGQYTEAFF | TGTGCCTGGAGTGTACGGGGACAGTACACTGAAGCTTTCTTT
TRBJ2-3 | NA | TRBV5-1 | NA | CASSLAEGVHTDTQYF | TGCGCCAGCAGCTTGGCCGAGGGGGTGCACACAGATACGCAGTATTTT
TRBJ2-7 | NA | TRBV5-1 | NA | CASSPTGTYSYEQYF | TGCGCCAGCAGCCCAACCGGGACTTACTCCTACGAGCAGTACTTC
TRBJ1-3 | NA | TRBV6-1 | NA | CASSEVPGSRGNTIYF | TGTGCCAGCAGTGAGGTCCCTGGGAGTCGAGGAAACACCATATATTTT
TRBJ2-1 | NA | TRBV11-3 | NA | CASSLTRANVQFF | TGTGCCAGCAGCTTGACTAGGGCCAATGTGCAGTTCTTC
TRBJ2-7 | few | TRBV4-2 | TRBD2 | CASSQDSYPVGSGSLYEQYF | TGTGCCAGCAGCCAAGATAGCTACCCCGTAGGGAGCGGGAGCCTCTACGAGCAGTACTTC
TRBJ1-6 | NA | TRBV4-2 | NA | CASSLSRNSASSYNSPLHF | TGTGCCAGCAGCCTTAGTAGGAACAGTGCGAGCTCCTATAATTCACCCCTCCACTTT